The rows below give T cell receptor beta chains drawn from one sample of a study of T cells after yellow fever vaccination. TCRdb re-called the 5' RACE reads through MiXCR, storing one row per CDR3 protein. The sample has approximately 330,000 distinct CDR3 sequences, 4.1% seen once. The sample in question was PBMCs, obtained 5 days after the yellow fever booster vaccination. The source is a man between 18 and 29 years old who received the YFV17D yellow fever vaccine. Each CDR3 is given with its conserved first and last residue.

TRBJ2-3,15,TRBV24-1,CATSDASAGGDTQYF
TRBJ2-7,16,TRBV7-8,CASNEGQGLNSYEQYF
TRBJ2-1,14,TRBV28,CASSPRGRNNEQFF
TRBJ2-1,13,TRBV5-1,CASTKDLYNEQFF
TRBJ2-5,14,TRBV5-1,CASSLLPGQETQYF
TRBJ2-1,18,TRBV4-3,CASSQDSSRGLGHNEQFF
TRBJ1-1,15,TRBV7-9,CASSLTGTVNTEAFF
TRBJ2-3,16,TRBV5-1,CASSQRIREGADTQYF
TRBJ1-2,13,TRBV12-3/TRBV12-4,CASSLATDYGYTF
TRBJ2-7,14,TRBV5-1,CASSLSAPAYEQYF
TRBJ2-1,10,TRBV6-5,CASGVNEQFF
TRBJ1-4,17,TRBV21-1,CASSNSPGSATNEKLFF
TRBJ1-1,14,TRBV27,CASSPGNGDTEAFF
TRBJ2-7,14,TRBV9,CASSTGTGDYEQYF
TRBJ2-7,13,TRBV11-1,CASSRGQPYEQYF
TRBJ2-3,16,TRBV12-5,CASGLGGGAPEDTQYF
TRBJ1-5,15,TRBV7-9,CASSPQGLENQPQHF
TRBJ1-2,14,TRBV6-2/TRBV6-3,CASSWYLGEPGYTF
TRBJ1-2,15,TRBV4-3,CASSQVPLPSRGYTF
TRBJ2-3,11,TRBV5-1,CASSLRDTQYF
TRBJ1-5,15,TRBV6-2/TRBV6-3,CASSLWDRVNQPQHF
TRBJ2-5,14,TRBV4-2,CASSQEGPQETQYF
TRBJ2-1,13,TRBV7-8,CASSFAGANEQFF
TRBJ2-4,14,TRBV6-2/TRBV6-3,CASSSPGEENIQYF
TRBJ1-2,14,TRBV6-5,CASSYRSPTGGYTF
TRBJ2-6,16,TRBV5-1,CASSLGGNSGANVLTF
TRBJ1-5,12,TRBV24-1,CATSEGDQPQHF
TRBJ1-2,14,TRBV30,CAWRDTGGAGGYTF
TRBJ2-5,15,TRBV28,CASSPPGRGRETQYF
TRBJ2-1,14,TRBV10-3,CAIRESGGLNEQFF
TRBJ2-3,12,TRBV7-9,CASSPRVGTQYF
TRBJ2-7,15,TRBV5-6,CASSLRPGNSHEQYF
TRBJ2-2,17,TRBV20-1,CSAVRLAGDGGTGELFF
TRBJ1-5,15,TRBV18,CASSPTGGNNQPQHF
TRBJ2-3,12,TRBV20-1,CSVNWGPDTQYF
TRBJ1-1,12,TRBV9,CASSVAEGEAFF
TRBJ2-1,14,TRBV25-1,CASSVGRGWGEQFF
TRBJ2-3,17,TRBV20-1,CSASPTPSGGSTDTQYF
TRBJ2-5,13,TRBV29-1,CSVVNKNRETPYF
TRBJ2-2,17,TRBV4-3,CASSPLGTGDDTGELFF
TRBJ1-3,19,TRBV20-1,CSARKGTYPAVNPGNTIYF
TRBJ2-5,13,TRBV20-1,CSASGLAEETQYF
TRBJ2-2,14,TRBV5-1,CASSSRGDTGELFF
TRBJ2-1,15,TRBV12-3/TRBV12-4,CASVLGRRGYNEQFF
TRBJ2-3,15,TRBV3-1,CASGSGLAGGNTQYF
TRBJ2-5,14,TRBV5-1,CASQKGNNQETQYF
TRBJ1-1,14,TRBV12-3/TRBV12-4,CASSAGTRNTEAFF
TRBJ1-1,14,TRBV27,CASRPIAASTEAFF
TRBJ1-5,15,TRBV27,CASRREPYSNQPQHF
TRBJ1-1,13,TRBV12-3/TRBV12-4,CASSFIGEREAFF
TRBJ2-5,12,TRBV27,CASRNRGETQYF
TRBJ2-3,17,TRBV4-2,CASSQGAAGAGTDTQYF
TRBJ2-2,16,TRBV7-3,CASSLKGSRSSGELFF